The T cell receptor beta chain under discussion was sequenced for a study of T cells in Graves' hyperthyroidism and ophthalmopathy. Notes on the study in general: The model's output predicted ophthalmopathy at a median of about 6.5 months prior to onset. Most expanded thyroid clonotypes above 0.001 also appeared in blood.

The CDR3 totals 15 residues. Germline V gene data show CDR1 as KGHSH and CDR2 as LQKENI. V shed 1 base and J shed 0 bases, with 10 bases lying between them. Amplified TCR beta CDR3 regions derived from RNA transcripts. A first-round RT-PCR of the TCR CDR3 used the HTBI primer set. TCRdb fed the multiplex PCR reads into MiXCR, producing one record per CDR3 protein. Of 280,000 or so distinct CDR3 sequences in the sample, nearly 15% were seen once. At least ten counts were recorded for this clonotype. What it binds is unknown. Diagnoses were made from clinical symptoms, serum measures (thyroxine and TRAb), thyroid ultrasound and orbital computed tomography. The study collected blood at first hyperthyroidism diagnosis, before any ophthalmopathy symptoms arose.

The sequenced sample consisted of blood. V usage is TRBV18 and J usage is TRBJ2-7; unclear D gene. The clonotype comes from a woman in her forties or fifties with Graves' hyperthyroidism that later progressed to Graves' ophthalmopathy. The CDR3 DNA follows: TGTGCCAGCTCACCACTTGGCCCAAGCTCCTACGAGCAGTACTTC. It encodes CASSPLGPSSYEQYF.